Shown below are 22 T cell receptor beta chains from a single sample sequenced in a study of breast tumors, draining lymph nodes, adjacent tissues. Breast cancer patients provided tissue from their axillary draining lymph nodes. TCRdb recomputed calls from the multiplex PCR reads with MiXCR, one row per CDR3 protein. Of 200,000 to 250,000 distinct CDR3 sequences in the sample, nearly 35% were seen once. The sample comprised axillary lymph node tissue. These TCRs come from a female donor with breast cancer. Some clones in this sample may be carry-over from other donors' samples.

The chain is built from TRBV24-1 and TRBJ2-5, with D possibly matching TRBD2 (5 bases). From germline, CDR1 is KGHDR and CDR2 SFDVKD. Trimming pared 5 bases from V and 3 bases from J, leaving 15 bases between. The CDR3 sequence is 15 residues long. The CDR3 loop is CATSVAGSGEETQYF. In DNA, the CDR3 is TGTGCCACCAGTGTGGCGGGCTCCGGGGAAGAGACCCAGTACTTC.

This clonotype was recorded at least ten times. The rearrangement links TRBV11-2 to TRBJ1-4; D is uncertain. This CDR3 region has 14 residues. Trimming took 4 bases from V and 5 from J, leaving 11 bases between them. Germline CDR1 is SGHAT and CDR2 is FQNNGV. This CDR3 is CASSYSYGNEKLFF. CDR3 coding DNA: TGTGCCAGCAGCTACTCTTATGGGAATGAAAAACTGTTTTTT. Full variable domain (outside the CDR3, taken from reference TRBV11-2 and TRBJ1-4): EAGVAQSPRYKIIEKRQSVAFWCNPISGHATLYWYQQILGQGPKLLIQFQNNGVVDDSQLPKDRFSAERLKGVDSTLKIQPAKLEDSAVYLCASSYSYGNEKLFFGSGTQLSVL.

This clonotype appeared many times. CDR3 in DNA: TGTGCCAGCAGCCATTCCGGGCTACGCAGCACAGATACGCAGTATTTT. Its translation: CASSHSGLRSTDTQYF. This chain joins TRBV7-2 and TRBJ2-3; the D is unclear. The V gene lost 5 bases and the J gene lost 0 bases, with 15 bases spanning the gap. The germline gives CDR1 SGHTA, CDR2 FQGNSA. This CDR3 is 16 amino acids long.

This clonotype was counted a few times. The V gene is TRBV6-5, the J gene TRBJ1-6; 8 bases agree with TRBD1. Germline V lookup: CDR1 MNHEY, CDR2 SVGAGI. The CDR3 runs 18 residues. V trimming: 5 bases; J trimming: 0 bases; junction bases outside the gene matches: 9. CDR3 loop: CASSHLRTGSSYNSPLHF. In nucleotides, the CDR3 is TGTGCCAGCAGTCACCTCCGGACAGGGAGCTCCTATAATTCACCCCTCCACTTT.

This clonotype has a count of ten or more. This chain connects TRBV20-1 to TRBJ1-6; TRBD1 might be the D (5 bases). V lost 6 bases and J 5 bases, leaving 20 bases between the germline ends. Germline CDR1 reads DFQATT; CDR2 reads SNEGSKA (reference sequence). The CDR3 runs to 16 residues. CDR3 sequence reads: CSAPLGGWTHNSPLHF. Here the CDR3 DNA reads TGCAGTGCCCCATTGGGGGGGTGGACCCATAATTCACCCCTCCACTTT.

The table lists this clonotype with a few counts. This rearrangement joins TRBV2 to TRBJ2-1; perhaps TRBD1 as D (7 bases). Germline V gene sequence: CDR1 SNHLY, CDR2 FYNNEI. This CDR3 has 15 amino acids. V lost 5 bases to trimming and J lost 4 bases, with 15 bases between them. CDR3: CASSLAGQYYNEQFF. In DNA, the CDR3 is TGTGCCAGCAGTCTGGCGGGACAGTATTACAATGAGCAGTTCTTC.

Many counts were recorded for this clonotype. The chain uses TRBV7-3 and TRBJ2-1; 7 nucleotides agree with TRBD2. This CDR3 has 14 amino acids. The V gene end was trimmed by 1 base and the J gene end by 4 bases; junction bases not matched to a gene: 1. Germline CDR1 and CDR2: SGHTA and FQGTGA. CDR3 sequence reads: CASSLSGSYNEQFF. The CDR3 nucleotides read TGTGCCAGCAGCTTAAGCGGGAGTTACAATGAGCAGTTCTTC.

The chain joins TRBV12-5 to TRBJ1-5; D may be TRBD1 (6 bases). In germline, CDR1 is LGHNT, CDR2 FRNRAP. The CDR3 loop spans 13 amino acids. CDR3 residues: CASSRTAVSSQHF. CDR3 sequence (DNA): TGTGCCAGCAGTAGGACAGCTGTTAGTAGCCAGCATTTT.

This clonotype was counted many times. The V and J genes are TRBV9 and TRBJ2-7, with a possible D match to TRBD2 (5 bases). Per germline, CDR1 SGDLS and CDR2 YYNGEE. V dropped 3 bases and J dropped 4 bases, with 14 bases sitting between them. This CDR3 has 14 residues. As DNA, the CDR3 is TGTGCCAGCAGCGACGGTTATGGAGGTTACGAGCAGTACTTC. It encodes CASSDGYGGYEQYF. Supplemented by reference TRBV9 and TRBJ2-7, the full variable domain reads DSGVTQTPKHLITATGQRVTLRCSPRSGDLSVYWYQQSLDQGLQFLIQYYNGEERAKGNILERFSAQQFPDLHSELNLSSLELGDSALYFCASSDGYGGYEQYFGPGTRLTVT.

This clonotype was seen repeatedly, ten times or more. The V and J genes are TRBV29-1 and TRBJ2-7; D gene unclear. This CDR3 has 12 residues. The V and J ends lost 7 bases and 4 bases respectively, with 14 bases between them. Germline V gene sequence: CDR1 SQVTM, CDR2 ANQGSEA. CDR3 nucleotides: TGCAGCGGAAAGGACGGCCCTTACGAGCAGTACTTC. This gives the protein CSGKDGPYEQYF.

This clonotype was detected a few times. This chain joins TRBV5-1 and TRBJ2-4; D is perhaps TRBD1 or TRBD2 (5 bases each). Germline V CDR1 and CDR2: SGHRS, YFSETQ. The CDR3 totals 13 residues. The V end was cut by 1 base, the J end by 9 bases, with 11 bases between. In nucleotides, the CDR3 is TGCGCCAGCAGCTTGTCTGGGACGGTCATTCAGTACTTC. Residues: CASSLSGTVIQYF.

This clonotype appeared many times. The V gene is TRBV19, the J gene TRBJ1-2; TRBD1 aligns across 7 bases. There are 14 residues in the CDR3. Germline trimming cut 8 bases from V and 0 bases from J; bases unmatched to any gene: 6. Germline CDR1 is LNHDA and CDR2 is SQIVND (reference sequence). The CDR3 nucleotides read TGTGCCAGTTGCCGGGACAGCACTAACTATGGCTACACCTTC. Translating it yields CASCRDSTNYGYTF.

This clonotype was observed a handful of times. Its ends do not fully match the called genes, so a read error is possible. The CDR3 sequence is CASSTWASPALF. CDR3 in DNA: TGTGCCAGTAGTACCTGGGCCAGCCCGGCGCTCTTT. This chain joins TRBV19 and TRBJ1-1; no firm D call. The germline V gene encodes CDR1 LNHDA and CDR2 SQIVND (reference sequence). This CDR3 contains 12 residues.

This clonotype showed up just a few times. CDR3 loop: CASSQSSKNTIYF. DNA of the CDR3: TGTGCCAGCAGCCAATCTTCGAAAAACACCATATATTTT. The chain links TRBV16 to TRBJ1-3; D gene unclear. Deletions cut 0 bases from V and 6 bases from J, with 6 bases between. The CDR3 length is 13 residues. Germline V gene data show CDR1 as KGHSY and CDR2 as FQNENV.

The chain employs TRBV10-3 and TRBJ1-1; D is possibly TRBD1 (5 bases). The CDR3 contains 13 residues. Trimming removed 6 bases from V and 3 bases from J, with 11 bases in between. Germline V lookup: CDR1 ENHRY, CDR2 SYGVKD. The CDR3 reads CAIRRGEDTEAFF. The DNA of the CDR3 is TGTGCCATCAGGAGGGGAGAGGACACTGAAGCTTTCTTT.

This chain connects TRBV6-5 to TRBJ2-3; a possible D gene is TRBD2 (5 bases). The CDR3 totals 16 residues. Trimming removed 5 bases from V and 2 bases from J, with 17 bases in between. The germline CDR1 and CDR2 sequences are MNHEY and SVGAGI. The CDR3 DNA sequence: TGTGCCAGCAGTATTAGCGACCCGTGGGCCACAGATACGCAGTATTTT. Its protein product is CASSISDPWATDTQYF.

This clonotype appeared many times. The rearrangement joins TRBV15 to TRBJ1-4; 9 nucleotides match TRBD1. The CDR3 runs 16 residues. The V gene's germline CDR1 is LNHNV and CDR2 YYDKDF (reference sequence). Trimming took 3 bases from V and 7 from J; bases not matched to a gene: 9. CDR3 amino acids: CATSRTPGQGSEKLFF. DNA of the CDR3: TGTGCCACCAGCAGGACCCCGGGACAGGGAAGTGAAAAACTGTTTTTT.

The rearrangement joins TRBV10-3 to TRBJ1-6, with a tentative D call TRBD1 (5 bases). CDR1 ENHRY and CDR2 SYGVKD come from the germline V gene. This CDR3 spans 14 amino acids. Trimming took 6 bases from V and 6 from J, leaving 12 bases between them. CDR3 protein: CAIRTGTANSPLHF. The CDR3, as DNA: TGTGCCATCAGGACCGGGACGGCTAATTCACCCCTCCACTTT.

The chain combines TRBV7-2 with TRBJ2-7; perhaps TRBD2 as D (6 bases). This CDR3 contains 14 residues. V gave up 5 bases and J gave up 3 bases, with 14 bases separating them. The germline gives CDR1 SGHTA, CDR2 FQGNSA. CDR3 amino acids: CASSPAGGFYEQYF. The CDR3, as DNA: TGTGCCAGCAGCCCCGCCGGGGGATTCTACGAGCAGTACTTC.

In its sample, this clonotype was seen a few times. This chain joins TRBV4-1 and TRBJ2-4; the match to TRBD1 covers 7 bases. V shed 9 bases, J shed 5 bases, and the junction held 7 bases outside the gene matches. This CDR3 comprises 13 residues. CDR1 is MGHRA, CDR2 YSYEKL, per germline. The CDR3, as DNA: TGCGCCAGTTCTGACAGGGTGGAAAACATTCAGTACTTC. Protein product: CASSDRVENIQYF.

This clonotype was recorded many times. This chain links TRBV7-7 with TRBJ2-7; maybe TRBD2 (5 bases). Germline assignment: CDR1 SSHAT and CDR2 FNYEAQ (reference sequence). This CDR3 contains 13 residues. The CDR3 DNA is TGTGCTAGCGCGTCGGGAAGCGGCTACGAGCAGTACTTC. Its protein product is CASASGSGYEQYF.

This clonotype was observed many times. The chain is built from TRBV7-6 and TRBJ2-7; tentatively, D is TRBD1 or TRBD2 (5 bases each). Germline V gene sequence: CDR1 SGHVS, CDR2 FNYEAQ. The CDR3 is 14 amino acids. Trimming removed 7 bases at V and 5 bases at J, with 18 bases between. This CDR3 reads CASTPGQGDHEQYF. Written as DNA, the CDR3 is TGTGCCAGCACCCCAGGGCAGGGAGACCACGAGCAGTACTTC.